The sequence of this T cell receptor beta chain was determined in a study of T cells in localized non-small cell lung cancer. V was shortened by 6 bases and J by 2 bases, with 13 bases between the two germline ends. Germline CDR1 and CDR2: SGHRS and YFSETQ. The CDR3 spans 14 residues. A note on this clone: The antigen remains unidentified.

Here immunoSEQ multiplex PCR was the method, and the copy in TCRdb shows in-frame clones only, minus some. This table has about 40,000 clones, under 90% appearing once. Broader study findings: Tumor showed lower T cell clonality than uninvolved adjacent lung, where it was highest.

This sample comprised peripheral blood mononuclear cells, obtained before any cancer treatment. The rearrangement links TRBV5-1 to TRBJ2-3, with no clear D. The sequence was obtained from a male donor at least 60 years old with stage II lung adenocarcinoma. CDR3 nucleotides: TGCGCCAGCAACCGGGTGGACCCCACAGATACGCAGTATTTT. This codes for CASNRVDPTDTQYF.